This paragraph covers one TCR beta chain sequence. This sample was taken from a study of T cell responses to AZD1222 COVID-19 vaccine. This CDR3 region has 15 residues. Trimming at V came to 6 bases and at J to 8 bases, leaving 10 bases not matched to a gene. Germline-derived CDR1 and CDR2 are MNHEY and SVGEGT. Libraries were prepared by immunoSEQ multiplex PCR; TCRdb keeps only in-frame clonotypes and omits some of them. The sample records over 100,000 clones, 65% to 90% being singletons. The chain uses TRBV6-2 or TRBV6-3 and TRBJ1-6, with 7 bases lining up with TRBD1. The receptor was derived from an adult in good health. The sample consisted of peripheral blood, taken on day 0 of AZD1222 vaccination. CDR3 region: CASSPIQGVYSPLHF. The CDR3 DNA is TGTGCCAGCAGCCCAATCCAGGGGGTGTATTCACCCCTCCACTTT.